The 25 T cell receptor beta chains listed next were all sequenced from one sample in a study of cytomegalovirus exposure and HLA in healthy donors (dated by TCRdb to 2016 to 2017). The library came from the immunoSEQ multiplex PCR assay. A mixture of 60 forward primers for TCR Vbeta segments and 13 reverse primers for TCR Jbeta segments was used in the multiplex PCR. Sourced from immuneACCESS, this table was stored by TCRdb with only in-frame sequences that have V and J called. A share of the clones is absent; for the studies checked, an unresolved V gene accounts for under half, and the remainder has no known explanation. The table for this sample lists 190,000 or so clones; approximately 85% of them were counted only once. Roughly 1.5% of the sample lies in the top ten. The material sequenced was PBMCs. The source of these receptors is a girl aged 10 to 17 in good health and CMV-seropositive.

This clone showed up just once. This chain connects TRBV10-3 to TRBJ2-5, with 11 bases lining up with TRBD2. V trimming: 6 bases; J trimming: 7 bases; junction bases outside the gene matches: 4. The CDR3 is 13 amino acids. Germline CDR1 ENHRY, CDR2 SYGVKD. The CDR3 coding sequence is TGTGCCATCAGAGGTAGCGGGAGGGGGACCCAGTACTTC. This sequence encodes CAIRGSGRGTQYF.

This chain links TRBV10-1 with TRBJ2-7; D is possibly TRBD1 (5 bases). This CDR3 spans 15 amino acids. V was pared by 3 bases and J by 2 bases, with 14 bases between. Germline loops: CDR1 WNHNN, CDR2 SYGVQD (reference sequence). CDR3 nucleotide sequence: TGCGCCAGCAGTGAATACACCCCAGGGACCTACGAGCAGTACTTC. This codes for CASSEYTPGTYEQYF.

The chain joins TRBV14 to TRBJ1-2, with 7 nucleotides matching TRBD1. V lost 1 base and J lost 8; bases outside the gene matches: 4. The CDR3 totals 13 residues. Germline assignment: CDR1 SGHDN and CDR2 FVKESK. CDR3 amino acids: CASSQGDRAGYTF. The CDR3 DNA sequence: TGTGCCAGCAGCCAAGGCGACAGGGCCGGCTACACCTTC.

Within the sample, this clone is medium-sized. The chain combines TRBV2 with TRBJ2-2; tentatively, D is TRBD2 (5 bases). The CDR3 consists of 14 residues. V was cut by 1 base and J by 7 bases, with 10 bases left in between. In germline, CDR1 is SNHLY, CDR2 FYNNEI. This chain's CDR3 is CASSEVRRDGELFF. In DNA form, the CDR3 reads TGTGCCAGCAGTGAAGTGCGTCGGGACGGGGAGCTGTTTTTT.

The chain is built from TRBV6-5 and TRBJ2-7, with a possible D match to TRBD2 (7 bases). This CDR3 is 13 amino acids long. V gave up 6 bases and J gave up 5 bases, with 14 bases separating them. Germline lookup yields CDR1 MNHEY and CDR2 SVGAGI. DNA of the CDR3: TGTGCCAGCAGGTGGGGGGGCACCCACGAGCAGTACTTC. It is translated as CASRWGGTHEQYF.

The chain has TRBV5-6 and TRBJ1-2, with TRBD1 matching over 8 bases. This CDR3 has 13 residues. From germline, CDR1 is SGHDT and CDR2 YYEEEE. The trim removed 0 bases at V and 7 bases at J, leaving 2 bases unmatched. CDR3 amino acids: CASSLEDRVGYTF. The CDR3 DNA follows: TGTGCCAGCAGCTTGGAGGACAGGGTTGGCTACACCTTC.

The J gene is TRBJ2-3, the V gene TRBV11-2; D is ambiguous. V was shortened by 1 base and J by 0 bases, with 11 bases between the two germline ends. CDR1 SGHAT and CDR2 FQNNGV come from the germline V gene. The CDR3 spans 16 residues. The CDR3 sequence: CASSLATLTSTDTQYF. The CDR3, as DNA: TGTGCCAGCAGCTTAGCGACGCTGACTAGCACAGATACGCAGTATTTT.

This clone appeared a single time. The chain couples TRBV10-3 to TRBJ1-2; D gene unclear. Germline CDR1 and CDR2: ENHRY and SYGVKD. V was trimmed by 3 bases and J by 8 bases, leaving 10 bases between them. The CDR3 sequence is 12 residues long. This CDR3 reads CAISEGGEGYTF. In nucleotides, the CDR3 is TGTGCCATCAGTGAAGGCGGCGAGGGCTACACCTTC.

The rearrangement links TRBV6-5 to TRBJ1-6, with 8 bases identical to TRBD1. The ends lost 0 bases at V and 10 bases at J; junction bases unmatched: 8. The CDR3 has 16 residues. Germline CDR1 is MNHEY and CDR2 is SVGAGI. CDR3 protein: CASSYSMDRVGSPLHF. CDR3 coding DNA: TGTGCCAGCAGTTACTCGATGGACAGGGTGGGCTCACCCCTCCACTTT.

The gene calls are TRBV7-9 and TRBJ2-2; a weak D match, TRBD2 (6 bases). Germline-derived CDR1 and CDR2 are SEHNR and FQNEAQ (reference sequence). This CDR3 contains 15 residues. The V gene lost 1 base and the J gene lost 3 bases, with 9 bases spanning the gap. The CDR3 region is CASSLEGGYTGELFF. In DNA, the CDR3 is TGTGCCAGCAGCTTAGAGGGAGGCTACACCGGGGAGCTGTTTTTT.

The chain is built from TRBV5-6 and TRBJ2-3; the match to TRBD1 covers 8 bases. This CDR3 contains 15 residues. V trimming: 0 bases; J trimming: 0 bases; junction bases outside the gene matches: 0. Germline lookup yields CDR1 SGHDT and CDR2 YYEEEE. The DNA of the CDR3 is TGTGCCAGCAGCTTGGGACAGGGGAGCACAGATACGCAGTATTTT. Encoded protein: CASSLGQGSTDTQYF.

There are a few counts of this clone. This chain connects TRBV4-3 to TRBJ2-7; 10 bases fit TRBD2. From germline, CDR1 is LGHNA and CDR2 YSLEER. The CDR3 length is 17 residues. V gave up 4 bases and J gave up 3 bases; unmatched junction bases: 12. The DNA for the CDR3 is TGCGCCAGCAGCCCCTCCGCTCTAGCGGGGGTCGACTACGAGCAGTACTTC. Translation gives CASSPSALAGVDYEQYF.

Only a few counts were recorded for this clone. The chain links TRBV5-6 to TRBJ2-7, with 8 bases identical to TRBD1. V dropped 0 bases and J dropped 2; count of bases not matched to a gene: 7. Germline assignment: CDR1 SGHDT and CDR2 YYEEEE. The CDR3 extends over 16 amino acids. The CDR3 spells CASSLAGQGQAYEQYF. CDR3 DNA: TGTGCCAGCAGCTTGGCCGGACAGGGTCAAGCCTACGAGCAGTACTTC.

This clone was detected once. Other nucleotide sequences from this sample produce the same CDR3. In DNA form, the CDR3 reads TGCGCCAGCAAGGGGCAGGGGACAGATACGCAGTATTTT. It translates to CASKGQGTDTQYF. The rearrangement joins TRBV10-1 to TRBJ2-3; tentatively, D is TRBD1 (6 bases). This CDR3 region has 13 residues. Germline-derived CDR1 and CDR2 are WNHNN and SYGVQD (reference sequence). V lost 7 bases to trimming and J lost 3 bases, with 11 bases between them.

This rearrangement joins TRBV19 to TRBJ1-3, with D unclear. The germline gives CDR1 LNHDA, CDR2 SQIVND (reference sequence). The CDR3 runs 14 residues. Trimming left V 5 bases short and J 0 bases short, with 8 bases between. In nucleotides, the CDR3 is TGTGCCAGTAGTCGGCCGGGCTCTGGAAACACCATATATTTT. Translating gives CASSRPGSGNTIYF. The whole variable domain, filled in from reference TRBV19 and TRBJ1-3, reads DGGITQSPKYLFRKEGQNVTLSCEQNLNHDAMYWYRQDPGQGLRLIYYSQIVNDFQKGDIAEGYSVSREKKESFPLTVTSAQKNPTAFYLCASSRPGSGNTIYFGEGSWLTVV.

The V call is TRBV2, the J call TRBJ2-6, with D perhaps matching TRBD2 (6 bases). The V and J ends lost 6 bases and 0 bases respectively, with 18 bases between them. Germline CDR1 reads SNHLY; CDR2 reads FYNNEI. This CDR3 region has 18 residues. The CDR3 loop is CASRKGWTGVSGANVLTF. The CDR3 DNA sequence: TGTGCCAGCAGGAAGGGTTGGACGGGAGTCTCTGGGGCCAACGTCCTGACTTTC.

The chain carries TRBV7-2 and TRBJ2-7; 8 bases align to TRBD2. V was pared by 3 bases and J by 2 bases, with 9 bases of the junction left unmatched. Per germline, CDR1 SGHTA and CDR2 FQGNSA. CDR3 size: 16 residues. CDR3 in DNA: TGTGCCAGCAGCTTCCGCCCCGCGGGGGGCCCCTACGAGCAGTACTTC. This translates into CASSFRPAGGPYEQYF.

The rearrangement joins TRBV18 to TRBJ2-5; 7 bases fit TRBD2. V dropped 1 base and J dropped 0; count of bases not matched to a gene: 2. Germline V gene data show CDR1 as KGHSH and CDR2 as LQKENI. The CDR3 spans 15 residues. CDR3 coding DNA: TGTGCCAGCTCACCACAACTAGCGAACCAAGAGACCCAGTACTTC. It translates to CASSPQLANQETQYF.

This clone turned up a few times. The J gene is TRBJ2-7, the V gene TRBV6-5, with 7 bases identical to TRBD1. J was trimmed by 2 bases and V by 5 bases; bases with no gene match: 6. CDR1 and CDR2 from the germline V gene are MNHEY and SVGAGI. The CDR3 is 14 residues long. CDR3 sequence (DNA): TGTGCCAGCAGTCCCCCGGGACAGCCCTACGAGCAGTACTTC. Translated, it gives CASSPPGQPYEQYF.

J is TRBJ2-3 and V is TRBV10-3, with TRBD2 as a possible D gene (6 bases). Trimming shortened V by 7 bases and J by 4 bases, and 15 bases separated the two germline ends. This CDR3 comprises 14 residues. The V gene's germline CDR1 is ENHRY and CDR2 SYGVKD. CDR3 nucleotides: TGTGCCATCAAACCCGAGACTAGTGCAGATACGCAGTATTTT. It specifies CAIKPETSADTQYF.

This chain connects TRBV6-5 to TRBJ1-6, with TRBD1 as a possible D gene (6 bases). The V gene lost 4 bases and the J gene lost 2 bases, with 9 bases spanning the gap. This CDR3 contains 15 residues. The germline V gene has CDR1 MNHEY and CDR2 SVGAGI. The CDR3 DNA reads TGTGCCAGCAGTTTCTCAGGGGCCTATAATTCACCCCTCCACTTT. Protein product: CASSFSGAYNSPLHF.

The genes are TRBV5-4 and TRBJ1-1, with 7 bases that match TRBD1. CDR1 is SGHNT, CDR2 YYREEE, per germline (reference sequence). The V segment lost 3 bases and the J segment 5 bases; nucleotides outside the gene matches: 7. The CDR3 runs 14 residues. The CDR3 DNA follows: TGTGCCAGCAGCTCCTTGACAGGGATAACTGAAGCTTTCTTT. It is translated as CASSSLTGITEAFF.

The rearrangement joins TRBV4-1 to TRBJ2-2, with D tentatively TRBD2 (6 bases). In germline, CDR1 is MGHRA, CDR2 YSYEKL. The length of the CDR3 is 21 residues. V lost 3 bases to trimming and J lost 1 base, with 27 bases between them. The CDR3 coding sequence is TGCGCCAGCAGCCATGGGGGGTCGGAGCTAGCGCGAGGCCTGAACACCGGGGAGCTGTTTTTT. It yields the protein CASSHGGSELARGLNTGELFF.

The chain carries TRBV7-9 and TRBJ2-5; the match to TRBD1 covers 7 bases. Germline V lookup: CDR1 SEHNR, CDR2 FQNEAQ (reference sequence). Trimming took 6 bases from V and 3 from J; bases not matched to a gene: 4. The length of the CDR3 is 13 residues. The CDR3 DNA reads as TGTGCCAGCAGTACTGGACAGGAAGAGACCCAGTACTTC. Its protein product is CASSTGQEETQYF.

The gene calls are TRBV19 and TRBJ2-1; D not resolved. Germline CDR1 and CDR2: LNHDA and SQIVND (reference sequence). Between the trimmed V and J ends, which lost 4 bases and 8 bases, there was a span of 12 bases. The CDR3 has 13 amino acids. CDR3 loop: CASSRSSRDEQFF. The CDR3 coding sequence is TGTGCCAGTAGTAGGTCTAGTCGGGATGAGCAGTTCTTC.